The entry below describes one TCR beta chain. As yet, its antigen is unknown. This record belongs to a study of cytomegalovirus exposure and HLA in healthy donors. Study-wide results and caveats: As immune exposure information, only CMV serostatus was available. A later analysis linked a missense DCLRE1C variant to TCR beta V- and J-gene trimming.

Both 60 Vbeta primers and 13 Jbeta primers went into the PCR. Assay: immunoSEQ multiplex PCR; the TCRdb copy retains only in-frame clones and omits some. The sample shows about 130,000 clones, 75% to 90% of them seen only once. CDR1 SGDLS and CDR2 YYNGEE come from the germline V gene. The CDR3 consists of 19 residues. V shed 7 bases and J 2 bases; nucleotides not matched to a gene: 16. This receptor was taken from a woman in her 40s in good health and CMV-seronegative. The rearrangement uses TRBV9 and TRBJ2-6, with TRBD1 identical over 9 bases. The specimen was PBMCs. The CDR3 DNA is TGTGCCAGCGGGTGGGGAAACAGGGGGCATAAAACTGGGGCCAACGTCCTGACTTTC. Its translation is CASGWGNRGHKTGANVLTF.